This entry is about one T cell receptor beta chain. The antigen is undetermined. The data were obtained in a study of OX40 agonist ivuxolimab in advanced cancers. Study-wide context: Patients were treated with ivuxolimab, an agonistic anti-OX40 (CD134) antibody.

Study-level results: Averaging showed that CD8+ T cells had more expanded clones than CD4+ did.

Per germline, CDR1 SNHLY and CDR2 FYNNEI. The junction had 7 bases not matched to a gene; V was cut back by 7 bases and J by 5 bases. The CDR3 is made up of 14 amino acids. Libraries were prepared by immunoSEQ multiplex PCR; TCRdb keeps only in-frame clonotypes and omits some of them. The table has around 50,000 clones, approximately 90% seen once. The TCR was taken from an adult with an advanced solid tumor such as melanoma, head and neck, liver or kidney cancer. Source: CD4+ or CD8+ T cells sorted from blood, taken in a trial of the OX40 agonist ivuxolimab. The J gene is TRBJ1-1, the V gene TRBV2; 10 positions match TRBD1. The DNA of the CDR3 is TGTGCCAGCATACTCGGACAGGGGGAGACTGAAGCTTTCTTT. It codes for CASILGQGETEAFF.